A single sample gave rise to the 15 T cell receptor beta chains below, sequenced in a study of blood T cell repertoires in COVID-19. Measured with immunoSEQ multiplex PCR; TCRdb has only the in-frame clones, and not every one. The table lists 300,000 to 400,000 clones, about 91% of them singletons. Input material: peripheral blood. The receptors shown here come from a woman aged 25-40 years with COVID-19, enrolled during active disease.

V is TRBV9 and J is TRBJ2-7, with 9 nucleotides matching TRBD2. Per germline, CDR1 SGDLS and CDR2 YYNGEE. The CDR3 covers 18 residues. V dropped 1 base and J dropped 4; count of bases not matched to a gene: 15. The CDR3 DNA reads as TGTGCCAGCAGCGTAAACCTGGGCCTGTATGGACTAGCGTACGAGCAGTACTTC. It translates to CASSVNLGLYGLAYEQYF.

V and J are TRBV5-6 and TRBJ1-6; tentatively, D is TRBD1 (6 bases). V lost 5 bases and J lost 0, with 6 bases in between. Germline CDR1 and CDR2: SGHDT and YYEEEE. The CDR3 covers 14 residues. CDR3 bases: TGTGCCAGCAGAGGGGGCTCCTATAATTCACCCCTCCACTTT. Its translation: CASRGGSYNSPLHF.

This chain connects TRBV7-9 to TRBJ2-5; D perhaps matches TRBD2 (5 bases). V dropped 2 bases and J dropped 1 base, with 8 bases sitting between them. The length of the CDR3 is 14 residues. The germline gives CDR1 SEHNR, CDR2 FQNEAQ (reference sequence). The DNA of the CDR3 is TGTGCCAGCAGCTTATCAGCGGCCCAAGAGACCCAGTACTTC. It codes for CASSLSAAQETQYF.

The chain joins TRBV7-2 to TRBJ2-3; tentative D call: TRBD2 (7 bases). Trimming stripped 5 bases from V and 6 bases from J, with 24 bases between. CDR3 length: 17 amino acids. Germline lookup yields CDR1 SGHTA and CDR2 FQGNSA. The CDR3 spells CASSPGEGQLEVDTQYF. In DNA form, the CDR3 reads TGTGCCAGCAGCCCGGGGGAGGGACAACTAGAAGTGGATACGCAGTATTTT.

In this sample, this clone turned up once. One end of the junction is discordant with germline, which a read error may explain. The V gene is TRBV7-7, the J gene TRBJ2-1; perhaps TRBD2 as D (6 bases). The CDR3 extends over 15 amino acids. Germline V gene sequence: CDR1 SSHAT, CDR2 FNYEAQ (reference sequence). CDR3 nucleotides: TGTGCTAGCAGCTTAGCGGCCGCAGGTCGGAATGAGCAGTTCTTC. This gives the protein CASSLAAAGRNEQFF. Full variable domain (remainder filled in from reference TRBV7-7 and TRBJ2-1): GAGVSQSPRYKVTKRGQDVTLRCDPISSHATLYWYQQALGQGPEFLTYFNYEAQPDKSGLPSDRFSAERPEGSISTLTIQRTEQRDSAMYRCASSLAAAGRNEQFFGPGTRLTVL.

The chain links TRBV27 to TRBJ2-1; 15 bases map to TRBD2. Germline CDR1 is MNHEY and CDR2 is SMNVEV (reference sequence). The CDR3 runs to 14 residues. Germline trimming cut 7 bases from V and 9 bases from J; bases unmatched to any gene: 4. The CDR3 region is CASTPGLAGGEQFF. Here the CDR3 DNA reads TGTGCCAGCACCCCGGGACTAGCGGGGGGTGAGCAGTTCTTC.

The rearrangement joins TRBV18 to TRBJ1-1; D remains unclear. The germline gives CDR1 KGHSH, CDR2 LQKENI. The length of the CDR3 is 13 residues. Trimming took 6 bases from V and 4 from J, leaving 12 bases between them. The CDR3 reads CASSPISVTEAFF. CDR3 nucleotides: TGTGCCAGCTCCCCAATTTCGGTCACTGAAGCTTTCTTT.

The rearrangement uses TRBV9 and TRBJ2-2; a possible D gene is TRBD2 (7 bases). Germline loops: CDR1 SGDLS, CDR2 YYNGEE. V gave up 2 bases and J gave up 4 bases, with 15 bases separating them. The CDR3 runs to 16 residues. CDR3 nucleotide sequence: TGTGCCAGCAGCGTTGGCGGGGGCGGGAGCACCGGGGAGCTGTTTTTT. This gives the protein CASSVGGGGSTGELFF.

This sequence joins TRBV21-1 and TRBJ1-6. TRBV21-1 constitutes a pseudogene. This CDR3 spans 14 amino acids. CDR3 sequence: CASSKGPGNSPLHF. The CDR3 bases are TGTGCCAGCAGCAAGGGTCCGGGGAATTCACCCCTCCACTTT.

The rearrangement links TRBV5-1 to TRBJ2-1; a weak D match, TRBD2 (6 bases). Between the trimmed V and J ends, which lost 0 bases and 2 bases, there was a span of 12 bases. The V gene's germline CDR1 is SGHRS and CDR2 YFSETQ. CDR3 length: 16 residues. The CDR3 region is CASSLAGTFTYNEQFF. The CDR3 nucleotides are TGCGCCAGCAGCTTGGCCGGGACTTTCACCTACAATGAGCAGTTCTTC.

This chain joins TRBV12-3 or TRBV12-4 and TRBJ1-3, with D perhaps matching TRBD1 (5 bases). The length of the CDR3 is 13 residues. V shed 9 bases and J shed 4 bases, with 13 bases lying between them. Here the CDR3 DNA reads TGTGCCAGTCGGGTTCCAGGGGGAAACACCATATATTTT. It encodes CASRVPGGNTIYF.

The gene calls are TRBV11-2 and TRBJ2-1; TRBD2 aligns across 8 bases. V was clipped by 5 bases and J by 4 bases; unmatched bases: 7. The CDR3 length is 15 residues. Germline lookup yields CDR1 SGHAT and CDR2 FQNNGV. CDR3 nucleotide sequence: TGTGCCAGCAGCCCACGGAGCGGGAGTTACAATGAGCAGTTCTTC. It is translated as CASSPRSGSYNEQFF.

The rearrangement joins TRBV19 to TRBJ1-5; D is uncertain. Germline-derived CDR1 and CDR2 are LNHDA and SQIVND (reference sequence). V was shortened by 1 base and J by 10 bases, with 8 bases between the two germline ends. The CDR3 runs 12 residues. Here the CDR3 reads CASSIGAVPQHF. For the CDR3, the DNA is TGTGCCAGTAGTATAGGAGCGGTTCCCCAGCATTTT.

The rearrangement joins TRBV29-1 to TRBJ1-1; no definite D call. V lost 7 bases and J 5 bases, leaving 14 bases between the germline ends. Germline V gene sequence: CDR1 SQVTM, CDR2 ANQGSEA. The CDR3 contains 12 residues. CDR3 sequence: CSADRRGTEAFF. In nucleotides, the CDR3 is TGCAGCGCAGACCGACGAGGGACTGAAGCTTTCTTT.

The chain recombines TRBV7-6 with TRBJ2-7, with D possibly being TRBD1 (5 bases). V lost 5 bases, J lost 6 bases, and 11 bases lay in between. CDR1 and CDR2 (germline): SGHVS, FNYEAQ. The CDR3 has 12 amino acids. The CDR3, as DNA: TGTGCCAGCAGCATACCCCAGGGCGAGCAGTACTTC. It specifies CASSIPQGEQYF.